This entry lists 4 T cell receptor beta chains sequenced from one sample in a study of shared clonotypes between healthy human individuals. Some clones are missing from TCRdb's copy, which holds only in-frame ones; the method was immunoSEQ multiplex PCR. The sample has 2 million to 2.5 million clones, 85% to 95% seen once; the top ten hold 0.37%. The sample comprised naive CD4+ T cells from PBMCs. The sample's subset: CD45RA+ positively selected. The receptors shown here come from a man aged 18 to 30 in good health. Some clones in this sample may be carry-over from other donors' samples.

This clone was observed once. This chain joins TRBV11-2 and TRBJ2-5; TRBD2 aligns across 12 bases. The germline CDR1 and CDR2 sequences are SGHAT and FQNNGV. The CDR3 is made up of 18 amino acids. V shed 4 bases, J shed 4 bases, and the junction held 13 bases outside the gene matches. The CDR3 is CASSSLGLAGSVGETQYF. CDR3 DNA sequence: TGTGCCAGCAGCTCCTTAGGACTAGCGGGAAGTGTGGGAGAGACCCAGTACTTC.

The chain uses TRBV2 and TRBJ2-2; D call uncertain. The CDR3 runs to 13 residues. V lost 8 bases and J 6 bases, leaving 13 bases between the germline ends. Germline V gene data show CDR1 as SNHLY and CDR2 as FYNNEI. CDR3 coding DNA: TGTGCCAGCCTTGAACACCTCGCCGGGGAGCTGTTTTTT. It is translated as CASLEHLAGELFF. Using reference TRBV2 and TRBJ2-2 for the parts outside the CDR3, the full variable domain is EPEVTQTPSHQVTQMGQEVILRCVPISNHLYFYWYRQILGQKVEFLVSFYNNEISEKSEIFDDQFSVERPDGSNFTLKIRSTKLEDSAMYFCASLEHLAGELFFGEGSRLTVL.

The chain employs TRBV28 and TRBJ1-5; the D gene is possibly TRBD1 (6 bases). CDR3 length: 17 amino acids. With 2 bases removed from V and 2 bases from J, the gap between germline ends came to 16 bases. In germline, CDR1 is MDHEN, CDR2 SYDVKM. This chain's CDR3 is CASSLLGWAGGNQPQHF. CDR3 DNA sequence: TGTGCCAGCAGTTTACTAGGGTGGGCAGGGGGCAATCAGCCCCAGCATTTT.

Here the CDR3 DNA reads TGTGCCAGCAGTTTCGCGGGAGGAGAGACCCAGTACTTC. Amino acid sequence: CASSFAGGETQYF. The rearrangement joins TRBV28 to TRBJ2-5; TRBD2 matches at 8 bases. Germline CDR1 and CDR2: MDHEN and SYDVKM. With V trimmed by 3 bases and J by 4 bases, 1 base remained unmatched. The CDR3 has 13 amino acids.